The 10 T cell receptor beta chains below were found in one sample sequenced in a study of T cells in Graves' hyperthyroidism and ophthalmopathy. Authors of the study amplified TCR beta CDR3 regions from RNA transcripts. First-round RT-PCR targeting the TCR CDR3 was performed with the HTBI primer set. TCRdb reprocessed the multiplex PCR reads with MiXCR, giving one entry per CDR3 protein. Here the sample spans a few hundred thousand distinct CDR3 sequences, about 16% being singletons. The sequenced sample was blood. Receptor source: a woman between 25 and 40 years old with Graves' hyperthyroidism.

This clonotype was counted at least ten times. This chain joins TRBV28 and TRBJ2-7, with 10 positions matching TRBD2. Germline assignment: CDR1 MDHEN and CDR2 SYDVKM. CDR3 size: 15 residues. Trimming at V came to 6 bases and at J to 3 bases, leaving 8 bases not matched to a gene. CDR3 amino acids: CASRGGTSERYEQYF. In DNA, the CDR3 is TGTGCCAGCAGGGGGGGGACTAGCGAACGCTACGAGCAGTACTTC.

The J gene is TRBJ2-1, the V gene TRBV5-1, with a possible D match to TRBD2 (7 bases). This CDR3 is built from 16 residues. Trimming removed 10 bases at V and 5 bases at J, with 25 bases between. The V gene's germline CDR1 is SGHRS and CDR2 YFSETQ. The CDR3 is CASTPPGGGGDNEQFF. DNA of the CDR3: TGCGCCTCAACCCCCCCCGGCGGAGGGGGGGACAATGAGCAGTTCTTC.

This clonotype was observed at least ten times. This sequence joins TRBV27 and TRBJ2-1, with TRBD2 matching 10 bases. V lost 5 bases, J lost 8 bases, and 9 bases stayed unmatched. In germline, CDR1 is MNHEY, CDR2 SMNVEV (reference sequence). This CDR3 is 15 amino acids long. The CDR3 nucleotides are TGTGCCAGCAGTCTAGCGGGAGTTAGTTCCGATGAGCAGTTCTTC. Translation: CASSLAGVSSDEQFF.

There are many counts of this clonotype. V usage is TRBV30 and J usage is TRBJ2-7; D not certain. CDR3 length: 11 residues. Deletions cut 4 bases from V and 0 bases from J, with 4 bases between. Per the germline V gene, CDR1 is GTSNPN and CDR2 is SVGIG (reference sequence). DNA for the CDR3: TGTGCCTGGACCGGCTCCTACGAGCAGTACTTC. This codes for CAWTGSYEQYF.

Many counts were recorded for this clonotype. The J gene is TRBJ2-3, the V gene TRBV6-1; maybe TRBD2 (5 bases). The V gene's germline CDR1 is MNHNS and CDR2 SASEGT. The CDR3 is made up of 15 amino acids. V dropped 3 bases and J dropped 0 bases, with 10 bases sitting between them. The CDR3 DNA sequence: TGTGCCAGCAGTGAGCTAGCACTTAGCACAGATACGCAGTATTTT. Translation gives CASSELALSTDTQYF.

The table lists this clonotype with many counts. The genes are TRBV28 and TRBJ1-1; 12 bases align to TRBD1. The V gene end was trimmed by 2 bases and the J gene end by 10 bases; junction bases not matched to a gene: 11. The germline CDR1 and CDR2 sequences are MDHEN and SYDVKM. The CDR3 has 16 residues. The CDR3 DNA reads TGTGCCAGCAGTTTAACAGGGGGACAGGGGGCGCCTGGAGCTTTCTTT. Translated: CASSLTGGQGAPGAFF.

This clonotype was recorded at least ten times. The V gene is TRBV27, the J gene TRBJ1-2; 9 bases map to TRBD1. Trimming at V came to 5 bases and at J to 4 bases, leaving 8 bases not matched to a gene. This CDR3 has 15 residues. The germline V gene encodes CDR1 MNHEY and CDR2 SMNVEV (reference sequence). In DNA form, the CDR3 reads TGTGCCAGCAGTCGGACCCCGACAGGGGGCTATGGCTACACCTTC. As protein: CASSRTPTGGYGYTF.

J is TRBJ2-1 and V is TRBV7-3; 9 bases line up with TRBD2. The V and J ends lost 0 bases and 9 bases, in that order; junction bases with no gene match: 0. CDR3 length: 13 residues. CDR1 and CDR2 from the germline V gene are SGHTA and FQGTGA. CDR3: CASSLTREGEQFF. CDR3 sequence (DNA): TGTGCCAGCAGCTTAACGCGGGAGGGTGAGCAGTTCTTC.

The sample holds many counts of this clonotype. V is TRBV11-2 and J is TRBJ2-3, with 9 bases lining up with TRBD2. Germline CDR1 and CDR2: SGHAT and FQNNGV. This CDR3 has 16 residues. Unmatched junction bases numbered 9, after V lost 2 bases and J lost 6 bases. Here the CDR3 reads CASSLRGGRAGDTQYF. The CDR3 DNA reads TGTGCCAGCAGCTTAAGAGGCGGGAGGGCGGGGGATACGCAGTATTTT.

The chain has TRBV28 and TRBJ2-7; a weak D match, TRBD2 (6 bases). CDR1 is MDHEN, CDR2 SYDVKM, per germline. Trimming left V 3 bases short and J 2 bases short, with 11 bases between. This CDR3 is 14 amino acids long. The CDR3 protein is CASSFGSNPYEQYF. The DNA of the CDR3 is TGTGCCAGCAGTTTCGGGAGTAACCCCTACGAGCAGTACTTC.